This T cell receptor (beta chain) was sequenced in a study of control samples from healthy donors and cancer patients. Profiling relied on immunoSEQ multiplex PCR, and the TCRdb table lists in-frame clones only, not all of them. This sample carries about 60,000 clones, 88% of them seen once, and the ten largest clones take more than 3.5%. The CDR3 covers 13 residues. Trimming shortened V by 3 bases and J by 5 bases, and 8 bases separated the two germline ends. CDR1 and CDR2 from the germline V gene are LNHDA and SQIVND (reference sequence). The chain couples TRBV19 to TRBJ2-1; D gene uncertain. This TCR came from a man aged 45-65 years in good health. Sequenced: blood. In nucleotides, the CDR3 is TGTGCCAGTAGTATTGGCATCAACAATGAGCAGTTCTTC. Translation: CASSIGINNEQFF.